This entry lists 24 T cell receptor beta chains sequenced from one sample in a study of shared clonotypes between healthy human individuals. Sequenced by immunoSEQ multiplex PCR; TCRdb stores in-frame clones only, minus some. The sample includes millions of clones, around 94% of them seen just once. The specimen was naive CD4+ T cells sorted from blood. The subset is: CD45RA+ positively selected. The receptors shown here come from a man between 18 and 35 years old in good health.

The chain carries TRBV5-1 and TRBJ2-4, with D perhaps matching TRBD2 (7 bases). CDR1 and CDR2 from the germline V gene are SGHRS and YFSETQ. V was pared by 4 bases and J by 4 bases, with 18 bases between. CDR3 length: 16 residues. The CDR3 nucleotides read TGCGCCAGCAGCCGTGGGGGGGCCGAGGTTAAAAACATTCAGTACTTC. This sequence encodes CASSRGGAEVKNIQYF. Full variable domain (outside the CDR3, taken from reference TRBV5-1 and TRBJ2-4): KAGVTQTPRYLIKTRGQQVTLSCSPISGHRSVSWYQQTPGQGLQFLFEYFSETQRNKGNFPGRFSGRQFSNSRSEMNVSTLELGDSALYLCASSRGGAEVKNIQYFGAGTRLSVL.

The CDR3 is CASSQATINTGELFF. The CDR3 nucleotides read TGCGCCAGCAGCCAGGCAACCATAAACACCGGGGAGCTGTTTTTT. This chain links TRBV4-3 with TRBJ2-2; D is unclear. Germline V gives CDR1 LGHNA, CDR2 YSLEER. The CDR3 runs 15 residues. V was cut by 3 bases and J by 2 bases, with 10 bases left in between.

The CDR3 protein is CASRATGTDTQYF. CDR3 nucleotides: TGTGCCAGCAGAGCAACTGGCACAGATACGCAGTATTTT. The V gene is TRBV7-9, the J gene TRBJ2-3; D unresolved. Germline V gene lookup returns CDR1 SEHNR and CDR2 FQNEAQ (reference sequence). CDR3 length equals 13 residues. V dropped 6 bases and J dropped 1 base, with 8 bases sitting between them.

This rearrangement joins TRBV19 to TRBJ1-5; 7 bases line up with TRBD1. The V gene's germline CDR1 is LNHDA and CDR2 SQIVND (reference sequence). The CDR3 runs 14 residues. The trim removed 5 bases at V and 4 bases at J, leaving 5 bases unmatched. In DNA, the CDR3 is TGTGCCAGTAGTTTTGAACAGGGGAATCAGCCCCAGCATTTT. Translation gives CASSFEQGNQPQHF.

The CDR3, as DNA: TGTGCCAGCAGTTTTGGACCCCTAGGAGGGAGCGGGGGGAGCAAAATAACAGATACGCAGTATTTT. It is translated as CASSFGPLGGSGGSKITDTQYF. The chain recombines TRBV27 with TRBJ2-3, with 9 bases aligning to TRBD2. J gave up 3 bases and V 3 bases, and 25 bases lay outside the gene matches. This CDR3 has 22 amino acids. Per germline, CDR1 MNHEY and CDR2 SMNVEV (reference sequence).

This clone was found once. The chain carries TRBV6-1 and TRBJ2-7, with 10 bases lining up with TRBD2. Germline CDR1 and CDR2: MNHNS and SASEGT. V was pared by 7 bases and J by 1 base, with 7 bases of the junction left unmatched. The CDR3 spans 15 residues. In DNA, the CDR3 is TGTGCCAGCAATAAAGGGACTAGCGAATCCTACGAGCAGTACTTC. Protein sequence: CASNKGTSESYEQYF.

The rearrangement joins TRBV20-1 to TRBJ1-1, with unresolved D. This CDR3 is 10 amino acids long. V shed 2 bases and J shed 7 bases, with 5 bases lying between them. Germline V lookup: CDR1 DFQATT, CDR2 SNEGSKA (reference sequence). DNA of the CDR3: TGCAGTGCTAGACCCGGTGAAGCTTTCTTT. Amino acids: CSARPGEAFF.

The chain recombines TRBV9 with TRBJ2-5; 11 nucleotides line up with TRBD2. Germline CDR1 and CDR2: SGDLS and YYNGEE. Germline trimming cut 0 bases from V and 2 bases from J; bases unmatched to any gene: 6. This CDR3 region has 17 residues. The CDR3 loop is CASSVDLAGGLQETQYF. In DNA form, the CDR3 reads TGTGCCAGCAGCGTAGACCTAGCGGGGGGATTACAAGAGACCCAGTACTTC.

The rearrangement links TRBV27 to TRBJ1-2, with 8 bases lining up with TRBD1. The CDR3 is 15 residues long. Germline lookup yields CDR1 MNHEY and CDR2 SMNVEV (reference sequence). V shed 3 bases, J shed 8 bases, and the junction held 11 bases outside the gene matches. The DNA for the CDR3 is TGTGCCAGCAGTTTCCGTACGACAGGGGCTGACGGCTACACCTTC. Translating gives CASSFRTTGADGYTF.

This clone is a singleton in its sample. This chain links TRBV4-3 with TRBJ1-2; maybe TRBD1 (5 bases). The CDR3 extends over 15 amino acids. Trimming shortened V by 0 bases and J by 3 bases, and 11 bases separated the two germline ends. Per germline, CDR1 LGHNA and CDR2 YSLEER. CDR3 DNA: TGCGCCAGCAGCCAAGAGGGTGGGGGTTACTATGGCTACACCTTC. It translates to CASSQEGGGYYGYTF.

The V call is TRBV18, the J call TRBJ2-7; D is unresolved. The CDR3 consists of 16 residues. V was shortened by 2 bases and J by 0 bases, with 14 bases between the two germline ends. Germline V gene data show CDR1 as KGHSH and CDR2 as LQKENI. In DNA form, the CDR3 reads TGTGCCAGCTCACCAAGTTCAGGATCGAGCTCCTACGAGCAGTACTTC. Its translation is CASSPSSGSSSYEQYF.

Comments on this clone: The identical CDR3 is also encoded by other nucleotide sequences in the sample. The chain joins TRBV11-2 to TRBJ1-1, with 10 nucleotides matching TRBD1. V shed 5 bases, J shed 5 bases, and the junction held 8 bases outside the gene matches. CDR3 length equals 15 residues. CDR1 and CDR2 (germline): SGHAT, FQNNGV. The CDR3 sequence: CASSPRQGAGTEAFF. The CDR3, as DNA: TGTGCCAGCAGCCCTAGACAGGGGGCGGGAACTGAAGCTTTCTTT.

This chain links TRBV7-2 with TRBJ2-2; 8 bases align to TRBD2. This CDR3 is built from 19 residues. V was clipped by 5 bases and J by 1 base; unmatched bases: 15. Germline V gives CDR1 SGHTA, CDR2 FQGNSA. The DNA for the CDR3 is TGTGCCAGCAGCAGCCAGCGGGGGCGAAACACTTTGAACACCGGGGAGCTGTTTTTT. Its protein product is CASSSQRGRNTLNTGELFF.

A single count supports this clone. The chain joins TRBV6-1 to TRBJ1-2; the D gene is possibly TRBD1 (6 bases). The CDR3 runs 15 residues. Germline CDR1 reads MNHNS; CDR2 reads SASEGT. Trimming took 3 bases from V and 4 from J, leaving 15 bases between them. The CDR3: CASSDWGATGYGYTF. CDR3 sequence (DNA): TGTGCCAGCAGTGATTGGGGCGCGACAGGCTATGGCTACACCTTC.

The chain uses TRBV5-6 and TRBJ2-2, with 7 bases that match TRBD1. The germline CDR1 and CDR2 sequences are SGHDT and YYEEEE. CDR3 size: 15 residues. Trimming removed 0 bases from V and 7 bases from J; junction bases left unmatched: 6. The chain's CDR3 is CASSLVYRGDGELFF. CDR3 coding DNA: TGTGCCAGCAGCTTGGTGTACAGGGGTGACGGGGAGCTGTTTTTT.

This clone showed up just once. The genes are TRBV4-3 and TRBJ2-5, with TRBD2 matching 7 bases. The V segment lost 1 base and the J segment 1 base; nucleotides outside the gene matches: 6. This CDR3 has 16 amino acids. Germline CDR1 reads LGHNA; CDR2 reads YSLEER. CDR3 loop: CASSQGFGRRQETQYF. CDR3 bases: TGCGCCAGCAGCCAAGGATTCGGGAGGCGCCAAGAGACCCAGTACTTC.

The chain employs TRBV11-2 and TRBJ2-3; no firm D call. V dropped 6 bases and J dropped 0 bases, with 13 bases sitting between them. The CDR3 is 15 residues long. CDR1 SGHAT and CDR2 FQNNGV come from the germline V gene. CDR3 nucleotides: TGTGCCAGCAGTTCCCCAGGCGGAAGCACAGATACGCAGTATTTT. It is translated as CASSSPGGSTDTQYF.

This rearrangement joins TRBV6-5 to TRBJ1-2, with D tentatively TRBD1 (5 bases). Germline V CDR1 and CDR2: MNHEY, SVGAGI. Trimming took 5 bases from V and 8 from J, leaving 21 bases between them. The CDR3 is 15 residues long. DNA of the CDR3: TGTGCCAGCAGTAAAAGACAGAGCCGGGTTCAGGGCTACACCTTC. Protein product: CASSKRQSRVQGYTF.

This clone was observed a few times. This chain connects TRBV10-3 to TRBJ1-2; D is undetermined. This CDR3 is built from 12 residues. Germline CDR1 is ENHRY and CDR2 is SYGVKD. Deletions cut 3 bases from V and 4 bases from J, with 6 bases between. CDR3 sequence: CAISEHSYGYTF. The DNA of the CDR3 is TGTGCCATCAGTGAACATAGCTATGGCTACACCTTC.

With respect to this clone: Other nucleotide sequences from this sample produce the same CDR3. This rearrangement joins TRBV5-1 to TRBJ1-5; D remains unclear. Germline loops: CDR1 SGHRS, CDR2 YFSETQ. CDR3 length: 13 amino acids. Trimming took 0 bases from V and 5 from J, leaving 6 bases between them. The CDR3 coding sequence is TGCGCCAGCAGCTTGGTTGGGGATCAGCCCCAGCATTTT. Translated, it gives CASSLVGDQPQHF.

This chain links TRBV6-6 with TRBJ1-6; a possible D gene is TRBD1 (6 bases). Germline V gives CDR1 MNHNY, CDR2 SVGAGI (reference sequence). The CDR3 totals 14 residues. V shed 6 bases and J shed 5 bases, with 11 bases lying between them. The CDR3 loop is CASSQTGNNSPLHF. The CDR3 DNA reads as TGTGCCAGCAGCCAGACAGGAAATAATTCACCCCTCCACTTT.

V and J are TRBV30 and TRBJ1-1; D ambiguous. This CDR3 contains 13 residues. The germline V and J ends were trimmed by 5 bases and 0 bases, with 10 bases remaining between them. Germline CDR1 reads GTSNPN; CDR2 reads SVGIG (reference sequence). CDR3 residues: CAWGARVNTEAFF. Written as DNA, the CDR3 is TGTGCCTGGGGTGCACGAGTGAACACTGAAGCTTTCTTT.

Only one count was recorded for this clone. V usage is TRBV10-3 and J usage is TRBJ2-3; perhaps D is TRBD1 or TRBD2 (5 bases each). The CDR3 has 16 amino acids. V gave up 3 bases and J gave up 1 base, with 14 bases separating them. Germline CDR1 reads ENHRY; CDR2 reads SYGVKD. As DNA, the CDR3 is TGTGCCATCAGTGAATTCCTGGGGGATCGCACAGATACGCAGTATTTT. This codes for CAISEFLGDRTDTQYF.

V usage is TRBV9 and J usage is TRBJ1-1; TRBD1 is a possible D gene (6 bases). In germline, CDR1 is SGDLS, CDR2 YYNGEE. Trimming cost V 7 bases and J 9 bases, with 16 bases left between them. This CDR3 has 12 residues. The CDR3 here is CASGGPWGQAFF. DNA of the CDR3: TGTGCCAGCGGGGGACCTTGGGGGCAAGCTTTCTTT.